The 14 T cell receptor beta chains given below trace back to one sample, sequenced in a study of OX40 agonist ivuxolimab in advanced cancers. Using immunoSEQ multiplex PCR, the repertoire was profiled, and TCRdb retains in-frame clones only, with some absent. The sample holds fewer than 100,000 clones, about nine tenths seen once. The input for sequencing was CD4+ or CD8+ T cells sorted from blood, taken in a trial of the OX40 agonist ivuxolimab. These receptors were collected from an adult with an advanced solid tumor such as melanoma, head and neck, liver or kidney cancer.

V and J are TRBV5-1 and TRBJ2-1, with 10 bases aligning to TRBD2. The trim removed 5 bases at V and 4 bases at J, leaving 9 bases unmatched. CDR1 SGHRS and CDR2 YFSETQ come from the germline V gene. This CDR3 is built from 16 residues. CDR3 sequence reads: CASSRTGTSVYNEQFF. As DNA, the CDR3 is TGCGCCAGCAGTAGGACCGGGACTAGCGTTTACAATGAGCAGTTCTTC.

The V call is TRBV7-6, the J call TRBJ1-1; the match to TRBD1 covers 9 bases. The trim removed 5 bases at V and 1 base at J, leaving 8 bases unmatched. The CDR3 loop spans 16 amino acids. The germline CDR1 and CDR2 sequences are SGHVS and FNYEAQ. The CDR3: CASSLYRGQENTEAFF. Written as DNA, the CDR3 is TGTGCCAGCAGCCTTTACAGGGGGCAGGAGAACACTGAAGCTTTCTTT.

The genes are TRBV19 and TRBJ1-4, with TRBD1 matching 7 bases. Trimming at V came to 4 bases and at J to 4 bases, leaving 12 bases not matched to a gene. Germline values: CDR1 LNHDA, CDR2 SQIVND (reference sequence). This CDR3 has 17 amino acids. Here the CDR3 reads CASSRFRGSSGNEKLFF. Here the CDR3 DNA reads TGTGCCAGTAGTAGATTCAGGGGGTCATCGGGTAATGAAAAACTGTTTTTT.

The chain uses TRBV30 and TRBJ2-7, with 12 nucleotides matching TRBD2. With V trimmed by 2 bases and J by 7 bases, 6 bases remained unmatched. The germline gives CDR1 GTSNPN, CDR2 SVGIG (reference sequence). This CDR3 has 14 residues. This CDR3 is CAWSSGLAGWEQYF. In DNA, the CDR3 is TGTGCCTGGAGTTCCGGACTAGCGGGATGGGAGCAGTACTTC.

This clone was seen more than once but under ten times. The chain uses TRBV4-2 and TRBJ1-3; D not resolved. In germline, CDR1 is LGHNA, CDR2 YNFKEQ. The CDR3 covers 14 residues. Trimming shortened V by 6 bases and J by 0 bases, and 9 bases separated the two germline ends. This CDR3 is CASRAGLSGNTIYF. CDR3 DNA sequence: TGTGCCAGCAGGGCGGGCCTCTCTGGAAACACCATATATTTT.

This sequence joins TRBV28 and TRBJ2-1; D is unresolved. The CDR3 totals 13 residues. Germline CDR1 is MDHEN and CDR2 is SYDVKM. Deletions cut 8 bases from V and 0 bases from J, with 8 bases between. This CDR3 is CASYRDSYNEQFF. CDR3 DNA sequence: TGTGCCAGCTATAGGGACTCCTACAATGAGCAGTTCTTC.

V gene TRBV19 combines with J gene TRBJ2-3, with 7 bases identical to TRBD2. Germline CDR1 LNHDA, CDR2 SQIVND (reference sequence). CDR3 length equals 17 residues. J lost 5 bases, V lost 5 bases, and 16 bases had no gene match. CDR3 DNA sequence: TGTGCCAGTAGTGTACGGGACTCCGGGGAGGGGAAAGATACGCAGTATTTT. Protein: CASSVRDSGEGKDTQYF.

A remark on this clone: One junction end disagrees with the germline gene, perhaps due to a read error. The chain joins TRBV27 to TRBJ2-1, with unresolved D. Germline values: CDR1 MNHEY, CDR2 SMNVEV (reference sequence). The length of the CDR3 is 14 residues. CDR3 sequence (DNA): TGTGCCAACAGTCCCCCCTGGCCCTACAATGAGCAGTTCTTC. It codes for CANSPPWPYNEQFF.

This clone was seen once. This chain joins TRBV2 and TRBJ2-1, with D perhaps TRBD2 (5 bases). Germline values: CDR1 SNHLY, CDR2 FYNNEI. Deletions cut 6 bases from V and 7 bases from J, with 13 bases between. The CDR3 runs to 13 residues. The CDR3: CASSVIRENEQFF. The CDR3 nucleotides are TGTGCCAGCAGCGTCATAAGGGAGAATGAGCAGTTCTTC.

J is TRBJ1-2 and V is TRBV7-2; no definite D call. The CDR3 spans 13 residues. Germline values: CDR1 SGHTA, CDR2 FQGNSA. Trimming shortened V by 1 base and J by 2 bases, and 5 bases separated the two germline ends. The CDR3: CASSLGVNYGYTF. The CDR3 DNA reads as TGTGCCAGCAGCTTAGGGGTAAACTATGGCTACACCTTC.

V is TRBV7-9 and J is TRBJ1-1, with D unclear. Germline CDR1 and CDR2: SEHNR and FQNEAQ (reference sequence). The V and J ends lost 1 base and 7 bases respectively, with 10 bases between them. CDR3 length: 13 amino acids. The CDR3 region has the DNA TGTGCCAGCAGCTTAGTCGCGGGGATTGAAGCTTTCTTT. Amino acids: CASSLVAGIEAFF.

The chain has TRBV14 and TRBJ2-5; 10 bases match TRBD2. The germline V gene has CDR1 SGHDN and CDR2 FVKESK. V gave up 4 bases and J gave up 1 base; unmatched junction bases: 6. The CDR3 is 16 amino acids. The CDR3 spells CASSPKRGGRQETQYF. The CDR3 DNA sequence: TGTGCCAGCAGCCCCAAGCGGGGGGGACGCCAAGAGACCCAGTACTTC.

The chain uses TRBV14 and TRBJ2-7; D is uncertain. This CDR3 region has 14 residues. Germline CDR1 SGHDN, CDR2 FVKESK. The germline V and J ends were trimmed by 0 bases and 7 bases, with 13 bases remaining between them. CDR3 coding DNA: TGTGCCAGCAGCCAAGAAATCTCGTCAAAGGAGCAGTACTTC. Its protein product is CASSQEISSKEQYF. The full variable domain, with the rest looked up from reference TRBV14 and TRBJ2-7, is EAGVTQFPSHSVIEKGQTVTLRCDPISGHDNLYWYRRVMGKEIKFLLHFVKESKQDESGMPNNRFLAERTGGTYSTLKVQPAELEDSGVYFCASSQEISSKEQYFGPGTRLTVT.

The CDR3 nucleotides read TGTGCCAGTCGAGGGGGCGACTTCATCACAGATACGCAGTATTTT. Amino acid sequence: CASRGGDFITDTQYF. This sequence joins TRBV6-5 and TRBJ2-3; the match to TRBD1 covers 7 bases. Trimming removed 9 bases from V and 2 bases from J; junction bases left unmatched: 11. This CDR3 has 15 amino acids. From germline, CDR1 is MNHEY and CDR2 SVGAGI.